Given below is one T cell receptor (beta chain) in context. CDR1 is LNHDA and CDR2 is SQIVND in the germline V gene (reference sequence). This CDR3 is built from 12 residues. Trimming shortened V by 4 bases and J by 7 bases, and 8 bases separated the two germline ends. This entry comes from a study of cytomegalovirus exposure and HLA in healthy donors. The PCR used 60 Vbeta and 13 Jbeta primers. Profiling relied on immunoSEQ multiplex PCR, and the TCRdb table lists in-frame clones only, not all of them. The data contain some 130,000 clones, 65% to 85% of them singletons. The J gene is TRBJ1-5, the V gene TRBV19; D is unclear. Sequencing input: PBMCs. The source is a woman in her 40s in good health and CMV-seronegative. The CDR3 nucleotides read TGTGCCAGTAGTAACAGTGGCCAGCCCCAGCATTTT. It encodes CASSNSGQPQHF.